The rows below give T cell receptor beta chains drawn from one sample of a study of shared clonotypes between healthy human individuals. Libraries were prepared by immunoSEQ multiplex PCR; TCRdb keeps only in-frame clonotypes and omits some of them. The table includes 2 million to 2.5 million clones, 90% to 95% detected once. The sample was naive CD8+ T cells from PBMCs. These receptors came from a man younger than 30 in good health. Some clones in this sample may be carry-over from other donors' samples. CDR3s include the opening cysteine and the closing phenylalanine or tryptophan. A D gene is named only where the DNA matches it firmly. Clone size is not always given. Where it is, it says once, few, many or a class for expanded clones.

V: TRBV19; D: .; J: TRBJ2-5; size: .; CDR3: CASSSLTEARETQYF; DNA: TGTGCCAGTAGTAGCCTGACAGAAGCTCGGGAGACCCAGTACTTC
V: TRBV7-9; D: .; J: TRBJ1-1; size: .; CDR3: CASSLGGAVTEAFF; DNA: TGTGCCAGCAGCTTAGGGGGGGCAGTCACTGAAGCTTTCTTT
V: TRBV25-1; D: .; J: TRBJ2-7; size: .; CDR3: CASSEYRDGYEQYF; DNA: TGTGCCAGCAGTGAATATAGGGACGGATACGAGCAGTACTTC
V: TRBV28; D: TRBD1; J: TRBJ2-7; size: .; CDR3: CASSYTGGSYEQYF; DNA: TGTGCCAGCAGTTATACAGGGGGCAGCTACGAGCAGTACTTC
V: TRBV14; D: .; J: TRBJ2-3; size: .; CDR3: CASSQVSFTDTQYF; DNA: TGTGCCAGCAGCCAAGTGTCCTTCACAGATACGCAGTATTTT
V: TRBV28; D: TRBD1; J: TRBJ2-7; size: .; CDR3: CASSPPRTGINEQYF; DNA: TGTGCCAGCAGCCCTCCCCGGACAGGTATAAACGAGCAGTACTTC
V: TRBV14; D: .; J: TRBJ2-5; size: .; CDR3: CASSQVPGGLQETQYF; DNA: TGTGCCAGCAGCCAAGTACCCGGGGGGCTCCAAGAGACCCAGTACTTC
V: TRBV5-1; D: .; J: TRBJ2-7; size: .; CDR3: CASSLYHPDAPSYEQYF; DNA: TGCGCCAGCAGCCTCTACCACCCCGATGCTCCTTCCTACGAGCAGTACTTC
V: TRBV6-5; D: TRBD2; J: TRBJ2-7; size: .; CDR3: CASRGGLGEQYF; DNA: TGTGCCAGCCGCGGGGGTTTAGGCGAGCAGTACTTC
V: TRBV19; D: .; J: TRBJ2-7; size: .; CDR3: CASSIQLFYEQYF; DNA: TGTGCCAGTAGTATTCAGCTTTTCTACGAGCAGTACTTC
V: TRBV2; D: .; J: TRBJ2-5; size: .; CDR3: CASSAGGSLETQYF; DNA: TGTGCCAGCAGTGCCGGGGGCAGCCTAGAGACCCAGTACTTC
V: TRBV5-1; D: TRBD2; J: TRBJ2-1; size: .; CDR3: CASSSRTSGAYNEQFF; DNA: TGCGCCAGCAGCTCCCGGACTAGCGGGGCCTACAATGAGCAGTTCTTC
V: TRBV28; D: .; J: TRBJ2-7; size: .; CDR3: CASNRGPAAPSYEQYF; DNA: TGTGCCAGCAACCGGGGGCCAGCGGCACCATCCTACGAGCAGTACTTC
V: TRBV7-2; D: TRBD1; J: TRBJ2-7; size: .; CDR3: CASSMLGTGSYEQYF; DNA: TGTGCCAGCAGCATGCTTGGGACAGGGTCCTACGAGCAGTACTTC
V: TRBV25-1; D: .; J: TRBJ2-2; size: .; CDR3: CGAGNTGELFF; DNA: TGTGGCGCTGGGAACACCGGGGAGCTGTTTTTT
V: TRBV14; D: .; J: TRBJ1-3; size: .; CDR3: CASSLRGVSGNTIYF; DNA: TGTGCCAGCAGCCTCAGGGGAGTCTCTGGAAACACCATATATTTT
V: TRBV19; D: TRBD2; J: TRBJ2-3; size: .; CDR3: CASVPTSGSYTQYF; DNA: TGTGCCAGTGTCCCTACTAGCGGGAGTTATACGCAGTATTTT
V: TRBV6-1; D: TRBD1; J: TRBJ1-3; size: .; CDR3: CASRGDRTPGNTIYF; DNA: TGTGCCAGCAGAGGGGACAGGACTCCTGGAAACACCATATATTTT
V: TRBV6-4; D: .; J: TRBJ2-7; size: .; CDR3: CASSDSQGGEQYF; DNA: TGTGCCAGCAGTGACTCTCAGGGGGGCGAGCAGTACTTC
V: TRBV13; D: TRBD1; J: TRBJ2-5; size: .; CDR3: CASSLGRQGQETQYF; DNA: TGTGCCAGCAGCTTAGGGAGACAGGGTCAAGAGACCCAGTACTTC
V: TRBV28; D: .; J: TRBJ1-5; size: .; CDR3: CASSLWRQPPFQEPQHF; DNA: TGTGCCAGCAGTTTATGGCGGCAGCCCCCGTTTCAAGAGCCCCAGCATTTT
V: TRBV5-1; D: TRBD1; J: TRBJ2-2; size: .; CDR3: CASSNRQGVSTGELFF; DNA: TGCGCCAGCAGCAATCGACAGGGGGTCAGCACCGGGGAGCTGTTTTTT
V: TRBV7-6; D: .; J: TRBJ2-1; size: .; CDR3: CASSLGFSLGGGNEQFF; DNA: TGTGCCAGCAGCTTAGGGTTCTCCCTCGGAGGGGGGAATGAGCAGTTCTTC
V: TRBV6-6; D: .; J: TRBJ2-2; size: .; CDR3: CASSYSTGELFF; DNA: TGTGCCAGCAGTTACAGCACCGGGGAGCTGTTTTTT
V: TRBV13; D: TRBD1; J: TRBJ1-1; size: .; CDR3: CASSFYRGVPEAFF; DNA: TGTGCCAGCAGCTTTTACAGGGGGGTGCCTGAAGCTTTCTTT
V: TRBV27; D: .; J: TRBJ2-1; size: .; CDR3: CASSSGGNPYNEQFF; DNA: TGTGCCAGCAGTTCAGGAGGTAACCCCTACAATGAGCAGTTCTTC
V: TRBV14; D: TRBD1; J: TRBJ2-3; size: .; CDR3: CASSPRDRGTYAQYF; DNA: TGTGCCAGCAGCCCACGGGACAGGGGGACCTATGCGCAGTATTTT
V: TRBV11-1; D: .; J: TRBJ1-1; size: .; CDR3: CASSTGRNTEAFF; DNA: TGTGCCAGCAGCACAGGGCGGAACACTGAAGCTTTCTTT
V: TRBV6-5; D: TRBD1; J: TRBJ2-5; size: once; CDR3: CASSDGTGKETQYF; DNA: TGTGCCAGCAGCGACGGGACAGGAAAAGAGACCCAGTACTTC
V: TRBV4-2; D: .; J: TRBJ2-7; size: .; CDR3: CASSQERGDFYEQYF; DNA: TGTGCCAGCAGCCAAGAACGTGGGGATTTCTACGAGCAGTACTTC
V: TRBV2; D: .; J: TRBJ1-5; size: .; CDR3: CASSKKAVMTQPQHF; DNA: TGTGCCAGCAGTAAAAAGGCCGTTATGACTCAGCCCCAGCATTTT
V: TRBV27; D: .; J: TRBJ2-7; size: once; CDR3: CASSLIPTPTYEQYF; DNA: TGTGCCAGCAGCCTCATACCCACACCAACCTACGAGCAGTACTTC
V: TRBV6-1; D: .; J: TRBJ1-5; size: .; CDR3: CASSQGRFSNQPQHF; DNA: TGTGCCAGCAGCCAGGGACGTTTTAGCAATCAGCCCCAGCATTTT
V: TRBV5-6; D: TRBD2; J: TRBJ2-3; size: .; CDR3: CASTRGLAEADTQYF; DNA: TGTGCCAGCACCCGCGGACTAGCGGAGGCAGATACGCAGTATTTT
V: TRBV7-9; D: TRBD2; J: TRBJ2-5; size: .; CDR3: CASSFPRGGVGPFGETQYF; DNA: TGTGCCAGCAGCTTCCCCCGGGGGGGAGTGGGTCCATTCGGAGAGACCCAGTACTTC
V: TRBV5-8; D: .; J: TRBJ1-5; size: few; CDR3: CASSFRQFNQPQHF; DNA: TGTGCCAGCAGCTTTAGGCAGTTCAATCAGCCCCAGCATTTT